These 19 T cell receptor beta chains were all obtained from the same sample, sequenced in a study of glioma-infiltrating T cells. Amplification of TCR alpha and beta CDR3 regions from RNA used iRepertoire nested multiplex PCR. TCRdb ran MiXCR on the multiplex PCR reads and lists one entry per CDR3 protein. The sample lists around 140,000 distinct CDR3 sequences; roughly two fifths were seen once. Material for sequencing was glioma tissue, nonneoplastic brain tissue, or PBMCs (not recorded which). These receptors were collected from a human donor with low-grade glioma or glioblastoma, undergoing nonglioma brain surgery, or in good health (not recorded which).

The chain joins TRBV6-9 to TRBJ2-7, with 8 positions matching TRBD1. The CDR3 covers 14 residues. Germline values: CDR1 MNHGY, CDR2 SVAAGI. With 4 bases clipped from V and 6 bases from J, the junction kept 8 bases outside the gene matches. This CDR3 is CASSLRTGRREQYF. The CDR3 region has the DNA TGTGCCAGCAGTTTGCGGACAGGGAGGCGCGAGCAGTACTTC.

As concerns this clonotype: An end of the junction does not agree with germline; a read error may underlie this. The chain couples TRBV6-6 to TRBJ1-6; 8 nucleotides agree with TRBD1. Germline V lookup: CDR1 MNHNY, CDR2 SVGAGI (reference sequence). The length of the CDR3 is 16 residues. CDR3 sequence (DNA): TGTGCCAGCAGTTACTCGGCTGACAGGGGTAAATCACCCCTCAACTTT. This codes for CASSYSADRGKSPLNF.

The chain uses TRBV7-2 and TRBJ2-5; 15 bases line up with TRBD2. Germline lookup yields CDR1 SGHTA and CDR2 FQGNSA. This CDR3 has 19 residues. The J segment lost 2 bases and the V segment lost 3 bases, leaving 10 bases of the junction unmatched. In DNA form, the CDR3 reads TGTGCCAGCAGCTTCCAGCCTGGACTAGCGGGGGGGGAACAAGAGACCCAGTACTTC. Protein sequence: CASSFQPGLAGGEQETQYF. The variable domain in full, completed from reference TRBV7-2 and TRBJ2-5, reads GAGVSQSPSNKVTEKGKDVELRCDPISGHTALYWYRQSLGQGLEFLIYFQGNSAPDKSGLPSDRFSAERTGGSVSTLTIQRTQQEDSAVYLCASSFQPGLAGGEQETQYFGPGTRLLVL.

This clonotype has just a few counts. The chain has TRBV7-9 and TRBJ1-1, with D unclear. Trimming cost V 4 bases and J 0 bases, with 12 bases left between them. The V gene's germline CDR1 is SEHNR and CDR2 FQNEAQ (reference sequence). The CDR3 has 15 amino acids. The CDR3 nucleotides are TGTGCCAGCAGCTCGGAGTATACATTGAACACTGAAGCTTTCTTT. This gives the protein CASSSEYTLNTEAFF.

The chain couples TRBV28 to TRBJ2-4; the D gene could be TRBD1 or TRBD2 (6 bases each). CDR3 length equals 14 residues. V lost 3 bases to trimming and J lost 5 bases, with 11 bases between them. Per germline, CDR1 MDHEN and CDR2 SYDVKM. In DNA, the CDR3 is TGTGCCAGCAGTTTGAGGGGGGTACAAAACATTCAGTACTTC. Translated, it gives CASSLRGVQNIQYF. Based on the CDR3 plus reference TRBV28 and TRBJ2-4, the full variable domain is DVKVTQSSRYLVKRTGEKVFLECVQDMDHENMFWYRQDPGLGLRLIYFSYDVKMKEKGDIPEGYSVSREKKERFSLILESASTNQTSMYLCASSLRGVQNIQYFGAGTRLSVL.

This sequence joins TRBV14 and TRBJ1-1, with D possibly matching TRBD1 (6 bases). Germline V CDR1 and CDR2: SGHDN, FVKESK. Trimming stripped 2 bases from V and 6 bases from J, with 16 bases between. The CDR3 sequence is 15 residues long. The CDR3 spells CASSQQSLGGPEAFF. As DNA, the CDR3 is TGTGCCAGCAGCCAACAGTCTCTAGGGGGGCCTGAAGCTTTCTTT.

This clonotype was counted ten times or more. DNA for the CDR3: TGTGCCAGCAGCCACGGGGAGGGAGAGACCCAGTACTTC. This gives the protein CASSHGEGETQYF. V is TRBV6-1 and J is TRBJ2-5; 7 positions agree with TRBD2. The ends lost 6 bases at V and 4 bases at J; junction bases unmatched: 5. The CDR3 extends over 13 amino acids. Germline CDR1 is MNHNS and CDR2 is SASEGT.

Only a few counts were recorded for this clonotype. The chain uses TRBV28 and TRBJ2-1; maybe TRBD2 (6 bases). The CDR3 length is 16 residues. Between the trimmed V and J ends, which lost 6 bases and 1 base, there was a span of 16 bases. CDR1 and CDR2 from the germline V gene are MDHEN and SYDVKM. The CDR3 here is CASSTTGDRSYNEQFF. The CDR3 nucleotides are TGTGCCAGCAGCACTACGGGAGATCGGTCCTACAATGAGCAGTTCTTC.

The chain recombines TRBV20-1 with TRBJ2-3; 7 nucleotides match TRBD2. Trimming removed 0 bases from V and 4 bases from J; junction bases left unmatched: 4. Germline loops: CDR1 DFQATT, CDR2 SNEGSKA (reference sequence). CDR3 length: 14 amino acids. Here the CDR3 reads CSARDLRGADTQYF. For the CDR3, the DNA is TGCAGTGCTAGAGATCTACGGGGGGCAGATACGCAGTATTTT.

The V and J genes are TRBV19 and TRBJ1-5; weak D call: TRBD1 (6 bases). Deletions cut 4 bases from V and 1 base from J, with 11 bases between. The length of the CDR3 is 15 residues. Germline V gives CDR1 LNHDA, CDR2 SQIVND (reference sequence). CDR3 nucleotides: TGTGCCAGTAGTACGGGGGCCCAAAGCAATCAGCCCCAGCATTTT. It translates to CASSTGAQSNQPQHF.

V usage is TRBV4-2 and J usage is TRBJ2-2, with 7 positions matching TRBD2. CDR1 is LGHNA and CDR2 is YNFKEQ in the germline V gene. The CDR3 consists of 18 residues. With 0 bases clipped from V and 0 bases from J, the junction kept 7 bases outside the gene matches. The chain's CDR3 is CASSQEGLAAANTGELFF. In DNA, the CDR3 is TGTGCCAGCAGCCAAGAAGGTCTAGCGGCCGCGAACACCGGGGAGCTGTTTTTT.

The chain employs TRBV20-1 and TRBJ1-2; D is ambiguous. CDR3 length: 15 amino acids. V lost 6 bases and J lost 1, with 18 bases in between. Germline lookup yields CDR1 DFQATT and CDR2 SNEGSKA (reference sequence). In DNA form, the CDR3 reads TGCAGTGCCGAGGATCGACGCATGGGTAACTATGGCTACACCTTC. This encodes CSAEDRRMGNYGYTF.

This clonotype was seen a handful of times. The CDR3 nucleotides are TGTGCCAGCAGTTCGCCGCCGGGGAACGAGCAGTACTTC. Translation gives CASSSPPGNEQYF. This chain links TRBV27 with TRBJ2-7, with D perhaps TRBD2 (5 bases). Trimming pared 4 bases from V and 5 bases from J, leaving 12 bases between. The CDR3 runs to 13 residues. Per germline, CDR1 MNHEY and CDR2 SMNVEV (reference sequence).

This clonotype has ten or more counts. This chain connects TRBV6-1 to TRBJ2-3; no reliable D call. This CDR3 has 14 amino acids. Trimming stripped 0 bases from V and 0 bases from J, with 4 bases between. Germline CDR1 reads MNHNS; CDR2 reads SASEGT. The CDR3, as DNA: TGTGCCAGCAGTGAAGCGCGAAGCACAGATACGCAGTATTTT. This gives the protein CASSEARSTDTQYF.

The rearrangement joins TRBV27 to TRBJ1-2; D gene uncertain. The V end was cut by 6 bases, the J end by 1 base, with 6 bases between. The CDR3 spans 12 residues. The germline CDR1 and CDR2 sequences are MNHEY and SMNVEV (reference sequence). CDR3 bases: TGTGCCAGCAGGGGCCTTAACTATGGCTACACCTTC. It specifies CASRGLNYGYTF.

This clonotype was observed a handful of times. The rearrangement links TRBV12-3 or TRBV12-4 to TRBJ2-3, with TRBD2 identical over 8 bases. CDR3 length: 16 residues. The J segment lost 2 bases and the V segment lost 3 bases, leaving 7 bases of the junction unmatched. The CDR3 loop is CASSLSTSESTDTQYF. The DNA of the CDR3 is TGTGCCAGCAGTTTGTCGACTAGCGAGTCCACAGATACGCAGTATTTT.

The chain recombines TRBV7-9 with TRBJ2-1; 7 nucleotides agree with TRBD1. The CDR3 contains 15 residues. The trim removed 5 bases at V and 9 bases at J, leaving 13 bases unmatched. CDR1 and CDR2 from the germline V gene are SEHNR and FQNEAQ (reference sequence). CDR3 protein: CASSPMTGLGVEQFF. The CDR3, as DNA: TGTGCCAGCAGCCCCATGACAGGGCTGGGTGTTGAGCAGTTCTTC.

Turning to this clonotype: Its ends do not fully match the called genes, so a read error is possible. This sequence joins TRBV27 and TRBJ2-1; weak D call: TRBD1 (6 bases). Germline-derived CDR1 and CDR2 are MNHEY and SMNVEV (reference sequence). The CDR3 consists of 16 residues. The CDR3 DNA is TGTGCCAGCAGGGTACGGACAGTAACCTCCTACAATGAGCGGTTCTTC. It is translated as CASRVRTVTSYNERFF.

There are many counts of this clonotype. The chain links TRBV27 to TRBJ1-5, with D uncertain. V was trimmed by 8 bases and J by 6 bases, leaving 11 bases between them. CDR3 length: 12 residues. Germline CDR1 is MNHEY and CDR2 is SMNVEV (reference sequence). CDR3 in DNA: TGTGCCAGCTCGGACCTCACTCAGCCCCAGCATTTT. Protein product: CASSDLTQPQHF.